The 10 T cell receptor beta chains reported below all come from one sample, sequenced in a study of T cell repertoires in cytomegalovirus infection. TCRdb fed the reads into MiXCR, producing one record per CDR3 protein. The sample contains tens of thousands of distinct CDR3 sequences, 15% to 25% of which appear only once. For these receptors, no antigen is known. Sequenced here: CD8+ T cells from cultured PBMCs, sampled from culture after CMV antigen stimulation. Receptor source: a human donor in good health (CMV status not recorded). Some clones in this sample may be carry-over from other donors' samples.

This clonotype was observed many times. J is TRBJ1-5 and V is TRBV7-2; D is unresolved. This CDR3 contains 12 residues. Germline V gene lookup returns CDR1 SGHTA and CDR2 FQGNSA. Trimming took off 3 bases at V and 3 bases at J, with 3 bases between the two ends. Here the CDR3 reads CASSFDNQPQHF. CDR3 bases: TGTGCCAGCAGCTTTGACAATCAGCCCCAGCATTTT.

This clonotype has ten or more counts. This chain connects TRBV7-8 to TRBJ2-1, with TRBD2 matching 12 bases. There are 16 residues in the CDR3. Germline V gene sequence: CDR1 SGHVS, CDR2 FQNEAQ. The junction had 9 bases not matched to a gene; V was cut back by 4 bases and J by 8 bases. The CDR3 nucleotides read TGTGCCAGCAGCTACCGACTAGCGGGGGTAAACGATGAGCAGTTCTTC. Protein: CASSYRLAGVNDEQFF.

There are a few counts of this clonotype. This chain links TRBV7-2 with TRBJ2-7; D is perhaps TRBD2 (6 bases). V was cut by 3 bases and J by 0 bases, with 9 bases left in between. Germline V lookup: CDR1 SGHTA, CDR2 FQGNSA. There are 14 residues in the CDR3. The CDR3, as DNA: TGTGCCAGCAGCTTTAGCGGAGGCTCCTACGAGCAGTACTTC. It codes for CASSFSGGSYEQYF.

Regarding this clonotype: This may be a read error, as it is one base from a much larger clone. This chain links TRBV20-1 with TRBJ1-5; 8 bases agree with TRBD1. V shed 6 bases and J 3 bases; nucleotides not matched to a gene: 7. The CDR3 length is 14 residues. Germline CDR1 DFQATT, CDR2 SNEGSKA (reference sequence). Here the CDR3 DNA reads TGCAGTGCCCTCCAGGGGGCGGACAATCAGCCCCAGCATTTT. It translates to CSALQGADNQPQHF.

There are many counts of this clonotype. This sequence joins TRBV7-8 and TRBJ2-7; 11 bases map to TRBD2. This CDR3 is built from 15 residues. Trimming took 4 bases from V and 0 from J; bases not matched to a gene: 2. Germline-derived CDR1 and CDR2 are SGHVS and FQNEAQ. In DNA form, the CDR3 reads TGTGCCAGCAGCTCAGGGACTAGCGGCTCCTACGAGCAGTACTTC. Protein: CASSSGTSGSYEQYF.

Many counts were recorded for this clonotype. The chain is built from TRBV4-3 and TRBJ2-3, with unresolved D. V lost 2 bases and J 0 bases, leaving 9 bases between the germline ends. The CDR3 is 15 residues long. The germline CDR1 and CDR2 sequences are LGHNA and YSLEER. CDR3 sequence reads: CASSQLGVSTDTQYF. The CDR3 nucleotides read TGCGCCAGCAGCCAACTAGGCGTGAGCACAGATACGCAGTATTTT.

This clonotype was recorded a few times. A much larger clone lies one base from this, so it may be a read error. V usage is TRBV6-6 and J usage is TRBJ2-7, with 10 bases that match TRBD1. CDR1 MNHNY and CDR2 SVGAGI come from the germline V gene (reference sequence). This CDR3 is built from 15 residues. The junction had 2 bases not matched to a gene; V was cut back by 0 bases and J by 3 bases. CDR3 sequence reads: CASSYSRDRGYEQYF. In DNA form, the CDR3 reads TGTGCCAGCAGTTACTCGAGGGACAGGGGCTACGAGCAGTACTTC.

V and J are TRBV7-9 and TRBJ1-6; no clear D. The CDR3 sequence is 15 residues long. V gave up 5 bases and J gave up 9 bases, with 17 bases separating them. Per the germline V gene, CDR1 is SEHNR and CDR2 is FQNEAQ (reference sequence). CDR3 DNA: TGTGCCAGCAGCCCCCTTGACGCCCCCGGTTCACCCCTCCACTTT. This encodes CASSPLDAPGSPLHF.

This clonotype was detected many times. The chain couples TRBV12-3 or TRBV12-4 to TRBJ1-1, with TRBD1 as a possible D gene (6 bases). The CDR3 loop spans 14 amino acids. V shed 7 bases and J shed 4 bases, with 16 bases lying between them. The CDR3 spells CASTPTGAATEAFF. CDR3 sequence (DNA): TGTGCCAGCACCCCGACAGGAGCTGCCACTGAAGCTTTCTTT.

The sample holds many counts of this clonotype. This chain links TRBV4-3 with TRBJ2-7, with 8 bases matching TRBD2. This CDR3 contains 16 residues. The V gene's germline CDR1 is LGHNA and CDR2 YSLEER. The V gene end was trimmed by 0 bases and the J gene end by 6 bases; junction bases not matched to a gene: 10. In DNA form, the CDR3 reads TGCGCCAGCAGCCAAGATTTAGCGGGACCGTGGGGCGAGCAGTACTTC. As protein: CASSQDLAGPWGEQYF.